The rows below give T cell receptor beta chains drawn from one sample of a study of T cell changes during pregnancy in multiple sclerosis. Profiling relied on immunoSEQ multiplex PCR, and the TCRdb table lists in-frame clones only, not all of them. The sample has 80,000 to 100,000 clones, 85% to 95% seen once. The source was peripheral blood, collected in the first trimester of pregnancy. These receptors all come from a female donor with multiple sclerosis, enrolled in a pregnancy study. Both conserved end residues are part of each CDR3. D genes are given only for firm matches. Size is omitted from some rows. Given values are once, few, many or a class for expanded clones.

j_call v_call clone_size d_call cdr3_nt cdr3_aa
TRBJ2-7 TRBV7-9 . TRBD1 TGTGCCAGCAGCTTAGTAGGGGGCCCGAACTCCTACGAGCAGTACTTC CASSLVGGPNSYEQYF
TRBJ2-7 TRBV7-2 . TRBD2 TGTGCCAGCAGCCCATCCGGACTAGCGGGAAGGTACGAGCAGTACTTC CASSPSGLAGRYEQYF
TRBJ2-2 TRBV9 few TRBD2 TGTGCCAGCAGCTCGGGGCTAGCGGAGACCGGGGAGCTGTTTTTT CASSSGLAETGELFF
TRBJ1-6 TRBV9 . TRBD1 TGTGCCAGCAGCGCCGGGACAGGGGCCTCCTATAATTCACCCCTCCACTTT CASSAGTGASYNSPLHF
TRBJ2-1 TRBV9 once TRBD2 TGTGCCAGCAGGACTAGCGGGTCGAATGAGCAGTTCTTC CASRTSGSNEQFF
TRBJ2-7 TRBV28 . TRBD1 TGTGCCAGCAGTTACGAGCAGGGGGCCCTAAGCTACGAGCAGTACTTC CASSYEQGALSYEQYF
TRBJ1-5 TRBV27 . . TGTGCCAGCAGTTTCTCGGGGGATCGGCCCCAGCATTTT CASSFSGDRPQHF
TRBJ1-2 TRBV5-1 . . TGCGCCAGCAGCTTGGACGGGTTCGGTGGCTACACCTTC CASSLDGFGGYTF
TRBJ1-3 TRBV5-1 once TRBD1 TGCGCCAGCAGCGCGGAAGGACAGGGTATTATCGGGGGAAACACCATATATTTT CASSAEGQGIIGGNTIYF
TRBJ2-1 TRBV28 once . TGTGCCAGCAGTTTCAACAGGAACAATGAGCAGTTCTTC CASSFNRNNEQFF
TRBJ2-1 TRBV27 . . TGTGCCAGCAGTTTTCAATCTGTAGATGAGCAGTTCTTC CASSFQSVDEQFF
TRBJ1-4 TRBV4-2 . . TGTGCCAGCAGCCAAGAGGCAGGGCGATATGATGAAAAACTGTTTTTT CASSQEAGRYDEKLFF
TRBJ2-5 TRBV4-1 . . TGCGCCAGCAGCCGACTGTTGCGGGGAGAAGAGACCCAGTACTTC CASSRLLRGEETQYF
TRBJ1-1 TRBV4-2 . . TGTGCCAGCAGCCAAGAAAGGGGCGGGGTTTATGGCACTGAAGCTTTCTTT CASSQERGGVYGTEAFF
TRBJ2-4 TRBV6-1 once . TGTGCCAGCAGTGAATCCCCAGGGGTTGGGACCAAAAACATTCAGTACTTC CASSESPGVGTKNIQYF
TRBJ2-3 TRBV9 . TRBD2 TGTGCCAGCAGCGCCGGACTAGCGGGAGTCAGCACAGATACGCAGTATTTT CASSAGLAGVSTDTQYF
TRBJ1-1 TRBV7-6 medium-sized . TGTGCCAGCAGCTTGACACCTCTCCAGACTGAAGCTTTCTTT CASSLTPLQTEAFF
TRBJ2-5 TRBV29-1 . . TGCAGCGTTACAGGGCGCCGAGGTCAAGAGACCCAGTACTTC CSVTGRRGQETQYF
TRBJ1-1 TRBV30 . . TGTGCCTGGAGGCAGGGCCACACTGAAGCTTTCTTT CAWRQGHTEAFF
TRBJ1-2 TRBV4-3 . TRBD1 TGCGCCAGCAGCCAAGATTCGGGACAGGGGGCCAACTATGGCTACACCTTC CASSQDSGQGANYGYTF
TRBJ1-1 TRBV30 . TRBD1 TGTGCCTGGAGTAGGGTATGGACAGGGGGCACTAACACTGAAGCTTTCTTT CAWSRVWTGGTNTEAFF
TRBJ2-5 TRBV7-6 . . TGTGCCAGCAGCTTAGCGCCAGCGGAACAAGAGACCCAGTACTTC CASSLAPAEQETQYF